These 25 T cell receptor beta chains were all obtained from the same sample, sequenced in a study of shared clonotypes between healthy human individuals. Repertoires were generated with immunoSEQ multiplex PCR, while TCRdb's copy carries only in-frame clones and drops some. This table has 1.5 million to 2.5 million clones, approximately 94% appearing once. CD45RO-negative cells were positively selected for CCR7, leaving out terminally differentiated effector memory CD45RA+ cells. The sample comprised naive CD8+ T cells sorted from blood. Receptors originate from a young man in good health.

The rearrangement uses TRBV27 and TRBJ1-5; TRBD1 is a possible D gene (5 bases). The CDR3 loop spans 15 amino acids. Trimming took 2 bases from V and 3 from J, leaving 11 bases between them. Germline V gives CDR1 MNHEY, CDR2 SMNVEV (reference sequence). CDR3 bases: TGTGCCAGCAGTTTAATAGGGGAGTACAATCAGCCCCAGCATTTT. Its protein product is CASSLIGEYNQPQHF.

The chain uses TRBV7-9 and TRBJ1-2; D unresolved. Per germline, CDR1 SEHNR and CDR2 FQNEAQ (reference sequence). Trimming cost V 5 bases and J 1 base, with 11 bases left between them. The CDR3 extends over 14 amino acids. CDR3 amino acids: CASSPHSVNYGYTF. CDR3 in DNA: TGTGCCAGCAGCCCCCACAGCGTTAACTATGGCTACACCTTC.

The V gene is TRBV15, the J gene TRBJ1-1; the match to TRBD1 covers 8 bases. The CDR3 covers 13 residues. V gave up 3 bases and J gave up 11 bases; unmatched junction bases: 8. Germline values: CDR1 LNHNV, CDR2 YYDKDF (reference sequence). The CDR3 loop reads CATSSFQGADAFF. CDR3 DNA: TGTGCCACCAGCAGCTTTCAGGGGGCGGATGCTTTCTTT.

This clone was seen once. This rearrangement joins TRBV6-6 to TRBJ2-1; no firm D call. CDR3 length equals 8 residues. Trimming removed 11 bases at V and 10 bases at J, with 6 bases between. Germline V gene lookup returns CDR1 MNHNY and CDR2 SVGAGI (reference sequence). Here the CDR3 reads CAVEEQFF. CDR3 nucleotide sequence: TGTGCCGTCGAGGAGCAGTTCTTC.

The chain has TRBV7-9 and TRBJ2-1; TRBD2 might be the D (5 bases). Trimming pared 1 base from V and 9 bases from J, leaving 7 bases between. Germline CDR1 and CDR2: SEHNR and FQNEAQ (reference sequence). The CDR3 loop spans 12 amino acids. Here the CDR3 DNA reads TGTGCCAGCAGCTTAGAAGGGAGTGAGCAGTTCTTC. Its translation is CASSLEGSEQFF.

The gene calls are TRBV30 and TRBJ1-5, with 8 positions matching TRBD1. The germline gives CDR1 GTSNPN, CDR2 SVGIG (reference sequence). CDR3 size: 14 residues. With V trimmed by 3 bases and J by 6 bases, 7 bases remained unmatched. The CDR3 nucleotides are TGTGCCTGGAGCCTCGGACAGGGCCTTCAGCCCCAGCATTTT. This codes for CAWSLGQGLQPQHF.

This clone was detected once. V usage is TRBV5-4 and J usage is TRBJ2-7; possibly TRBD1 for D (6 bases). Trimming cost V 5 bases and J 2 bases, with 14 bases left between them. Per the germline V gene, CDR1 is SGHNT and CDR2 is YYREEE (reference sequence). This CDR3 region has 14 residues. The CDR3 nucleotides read TGTGCCAGCAGTGCCCCAGGGGCGACCTACGAGCAGTACTTC. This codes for CASSAPGATYEQYF. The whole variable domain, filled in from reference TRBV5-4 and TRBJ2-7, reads ETGVTQSPTHLIKTRGQQVTLRCSSQSGHNTVSWYQQALGQGPQFIFQYYREEENGRGNFPPRFSGLQFPNYSSELNVNALELDDSALYLCASSAPGATYEQYFGPGTRLTVT.

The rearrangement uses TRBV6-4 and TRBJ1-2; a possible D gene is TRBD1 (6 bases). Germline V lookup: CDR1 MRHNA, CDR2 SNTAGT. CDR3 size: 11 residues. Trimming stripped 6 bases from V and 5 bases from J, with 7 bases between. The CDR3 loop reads CASRDSYGYTF. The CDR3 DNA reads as TGTGCCAGCAGGGACAGTTATGGCTACACCTTC.

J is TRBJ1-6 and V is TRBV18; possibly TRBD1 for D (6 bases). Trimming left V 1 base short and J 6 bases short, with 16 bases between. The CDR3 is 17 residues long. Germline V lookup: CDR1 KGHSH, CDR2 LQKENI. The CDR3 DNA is TGTGCCAGCTCACCACAAGGGGCAGGGGAAGGTAATTCACCCCTCCACTTT. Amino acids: CASSPQGAGEGNSPLHF.

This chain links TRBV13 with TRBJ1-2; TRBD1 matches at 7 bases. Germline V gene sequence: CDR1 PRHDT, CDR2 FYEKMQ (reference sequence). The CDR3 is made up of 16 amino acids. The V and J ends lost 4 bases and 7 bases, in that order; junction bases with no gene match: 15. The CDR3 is CASSSQKGQIVLGYTF. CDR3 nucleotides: TGTGCCAGCAGCTCCCAAAAGGGACAGATAGTCCTTGGCTACACCTTC.

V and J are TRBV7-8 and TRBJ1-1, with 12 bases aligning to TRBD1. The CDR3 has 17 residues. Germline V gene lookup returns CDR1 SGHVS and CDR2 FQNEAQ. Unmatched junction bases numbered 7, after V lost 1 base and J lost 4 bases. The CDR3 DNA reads TGTGCCAGCAGCTTAGACCGGGACAGGGGGCTTGGCACTGAAGCTTTCTTT. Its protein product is CASSLDRDRGLGTEAFF.

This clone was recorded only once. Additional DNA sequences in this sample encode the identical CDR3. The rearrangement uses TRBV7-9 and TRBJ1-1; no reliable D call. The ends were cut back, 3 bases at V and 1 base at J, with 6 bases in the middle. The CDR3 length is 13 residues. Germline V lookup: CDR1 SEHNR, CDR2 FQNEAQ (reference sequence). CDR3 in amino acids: CASSLAGNTEAFF. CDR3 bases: TGTGCCAGCAGCTTGGCAGGGAACACTGAAGCTTTCTTT.

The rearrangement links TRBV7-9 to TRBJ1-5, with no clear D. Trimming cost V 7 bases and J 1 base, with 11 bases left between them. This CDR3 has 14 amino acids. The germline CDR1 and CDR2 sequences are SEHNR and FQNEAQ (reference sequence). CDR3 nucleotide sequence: TGTGCCAGCACGTGGGCGGGGAGCAATCAGCCCCAGCATTTT. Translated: CASTWAGSNQPQHF. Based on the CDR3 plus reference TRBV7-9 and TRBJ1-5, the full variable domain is DTGVSQNPRHKITKRGQNVTFRCDPISEHNRLYWYRQTLGQGPEFLTYFQNEAQLEKSRLLSDRFSAERPKGSFSTLEIQRTEQGDSAMYLCASTWAGSNQPQHFGDGTRLSIL.

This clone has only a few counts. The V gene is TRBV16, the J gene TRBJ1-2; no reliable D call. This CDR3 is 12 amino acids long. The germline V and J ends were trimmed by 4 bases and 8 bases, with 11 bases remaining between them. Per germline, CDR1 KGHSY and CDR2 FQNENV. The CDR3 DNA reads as TGTGCCAGCAGCCCCACTTCGGACGGCTACACCTTC. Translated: CASSPTSDGYTF.

The CDR3 protein is CASGLTGNNEQFF. CDR3 sequence (DNA): TGTGCTAGTGGTTTGACCGGGAACAATGAGCAGTTCTTC. V is TRBV12-5 and J is TRBJ2-1, with D possibly matching TRBD2 (5 bases). Germline V gene data show CDR1 as LGHNT and CDR2 as FRNRAP. The CDR3 runs 13 residues. V was pared by 2 bases and J by 5 bases, with 7 bases between. Full variable domain (rest looked up from reference TRBV12-5 and TRBJ2-1): DARVTQTPRHKVTEMGQEVTMRCQPILGHNTVFWYRQTMMQGLELLAYFRNRAPLDDSGMPKDRFSAEMPDATLATLKIQPSEPRDSAVYFCASGLTGNNEQFFGPGTRLTVL.

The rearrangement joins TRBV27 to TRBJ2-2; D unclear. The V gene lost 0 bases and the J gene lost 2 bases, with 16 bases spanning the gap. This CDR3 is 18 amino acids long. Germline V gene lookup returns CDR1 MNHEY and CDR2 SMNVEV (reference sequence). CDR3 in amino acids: CASSLSGGETLNTGELFF. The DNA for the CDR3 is TGTGCCAGCAGTTTATCCGGTGGGGAAACCCTTAACACCGGGGAGCTGTTTTTT.

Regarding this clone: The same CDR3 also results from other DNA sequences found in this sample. CDR3 coding DNA: TGTGCCAGCAGCCTAGTATCCGGTTACGAGCAGTACTTC. Residues: CASSLVSGYEQYF. V gene TRBV7-9 combines with J gene TRBJ2-7; no clear D gene. The ends were cut back, 5 bases at V and 4 bases at J, with 12 bases in the middle. This CDR3 comprises 13 residues. Germline CDR1 reads SEHNR; CDR2 reads FQNEAQ (reference sequence).

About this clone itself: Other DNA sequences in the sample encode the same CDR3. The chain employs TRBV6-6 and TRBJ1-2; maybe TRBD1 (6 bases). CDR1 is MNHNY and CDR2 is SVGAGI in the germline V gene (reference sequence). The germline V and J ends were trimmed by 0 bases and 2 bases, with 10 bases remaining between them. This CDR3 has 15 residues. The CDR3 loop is CASSYSAGANYGYTF. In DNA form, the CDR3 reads TGTGCCAGCAGTTACTCGGCGGGGGCGAACTATGGCTACACCTTC.

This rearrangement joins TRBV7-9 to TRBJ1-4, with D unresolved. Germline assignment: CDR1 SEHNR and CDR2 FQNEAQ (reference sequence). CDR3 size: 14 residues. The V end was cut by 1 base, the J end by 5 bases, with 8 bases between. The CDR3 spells CASSLGDGNEKLFF. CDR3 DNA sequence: TGTGCCAGCAGCTTAGGAGATGGGAATGAAAAACTGTTTTTT.

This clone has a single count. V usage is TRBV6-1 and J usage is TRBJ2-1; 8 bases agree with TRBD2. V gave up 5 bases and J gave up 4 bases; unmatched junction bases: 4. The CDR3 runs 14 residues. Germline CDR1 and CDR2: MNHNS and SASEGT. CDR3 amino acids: CASSKGLEYNEQFF. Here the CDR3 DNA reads TGTGCCAGCAGTAAGGGACTAGAATACAATGAGCAGTTCTTC.

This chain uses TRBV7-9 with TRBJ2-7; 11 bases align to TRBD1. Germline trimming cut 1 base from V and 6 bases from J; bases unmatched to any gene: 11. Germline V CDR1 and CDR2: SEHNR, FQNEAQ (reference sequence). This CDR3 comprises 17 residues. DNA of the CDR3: TGTGCCAGCAGCTTAGGGACAGGGGGCGCGTTTTGGGCCGAGCAGTACTTC. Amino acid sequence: CASSLGTGGAFWAEQYF.

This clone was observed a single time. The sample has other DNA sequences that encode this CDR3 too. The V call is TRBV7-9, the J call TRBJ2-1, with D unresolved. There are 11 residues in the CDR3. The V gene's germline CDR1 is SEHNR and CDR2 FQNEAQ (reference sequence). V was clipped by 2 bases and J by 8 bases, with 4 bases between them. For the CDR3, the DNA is TGTGCCAGCAGCTTAACGGATGAGCAGTTCTTC. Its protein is CASSLTDEQFF.

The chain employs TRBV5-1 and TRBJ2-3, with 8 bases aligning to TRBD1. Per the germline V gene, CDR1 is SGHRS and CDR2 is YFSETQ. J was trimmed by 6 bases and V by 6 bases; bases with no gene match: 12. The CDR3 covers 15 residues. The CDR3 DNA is TGCGCCAGCAAGGAGGTTCAGGGGGCGCCGGATACGCAGTATTTT. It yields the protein CASKEVQGAPDTQYF.

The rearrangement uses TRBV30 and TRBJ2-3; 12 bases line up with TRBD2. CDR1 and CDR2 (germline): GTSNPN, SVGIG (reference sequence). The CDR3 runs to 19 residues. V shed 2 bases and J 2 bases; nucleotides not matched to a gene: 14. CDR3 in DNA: TGTGCCTGGAGTCCGCAGGAGGGACTAGCGGGCATTTACACAGATACGCAGTATTTT. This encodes CAWSPQEGLAGIYTDTQYF. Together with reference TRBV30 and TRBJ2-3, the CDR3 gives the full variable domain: SQTIHQWPATLVQPVGSPLSLECTVEGTSNPNLYWYRQAAGRGLQLLFYSVGIGQISSEVPQNLSASRPQDRQFILSSKKLLLSDSGFYLCAWSPQEGLAGIYTDTQYFGPGTRLTVL.

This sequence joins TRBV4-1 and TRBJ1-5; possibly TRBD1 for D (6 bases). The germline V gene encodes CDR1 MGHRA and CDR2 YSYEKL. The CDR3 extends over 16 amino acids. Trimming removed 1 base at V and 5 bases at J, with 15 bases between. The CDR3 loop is CASSQGGWGADQPQHF. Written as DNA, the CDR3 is TGCGCCAGCAGCCAAGGGGGGTGGGGGGCTGATCAGCCCCAGCATTTT.